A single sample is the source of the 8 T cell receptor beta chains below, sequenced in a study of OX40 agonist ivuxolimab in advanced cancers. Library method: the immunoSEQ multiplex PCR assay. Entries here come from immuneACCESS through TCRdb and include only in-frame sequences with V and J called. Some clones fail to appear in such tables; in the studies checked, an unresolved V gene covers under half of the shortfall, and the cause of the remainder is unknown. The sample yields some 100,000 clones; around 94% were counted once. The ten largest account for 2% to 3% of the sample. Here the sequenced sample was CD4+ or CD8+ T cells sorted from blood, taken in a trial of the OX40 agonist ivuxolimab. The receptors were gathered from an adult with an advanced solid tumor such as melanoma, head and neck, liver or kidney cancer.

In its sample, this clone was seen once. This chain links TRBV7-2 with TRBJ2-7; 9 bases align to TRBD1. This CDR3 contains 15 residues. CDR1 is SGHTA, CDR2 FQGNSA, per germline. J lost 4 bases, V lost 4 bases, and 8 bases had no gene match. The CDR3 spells CASSSGTGLVYEQYF. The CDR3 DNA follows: TGTGCCAGCAGCTCCGGGACAGGGTTAGTGTACGAGCAGTACTTC.

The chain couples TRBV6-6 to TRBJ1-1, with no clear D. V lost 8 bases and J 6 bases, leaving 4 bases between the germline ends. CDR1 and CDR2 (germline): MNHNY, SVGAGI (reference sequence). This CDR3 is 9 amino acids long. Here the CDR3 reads CASGPEAFF. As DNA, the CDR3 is TGTGCCAGCGGCCCTGAAGCTTTCTTT.

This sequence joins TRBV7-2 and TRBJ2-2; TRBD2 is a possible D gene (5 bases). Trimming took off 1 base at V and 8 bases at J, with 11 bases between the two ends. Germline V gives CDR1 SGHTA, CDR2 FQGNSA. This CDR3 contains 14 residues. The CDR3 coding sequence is TGTGCCAGCAGCTTAGATCGCGGGCGGGGGGAGCTGTTTTTT. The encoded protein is CASSLDRGRGELFF.

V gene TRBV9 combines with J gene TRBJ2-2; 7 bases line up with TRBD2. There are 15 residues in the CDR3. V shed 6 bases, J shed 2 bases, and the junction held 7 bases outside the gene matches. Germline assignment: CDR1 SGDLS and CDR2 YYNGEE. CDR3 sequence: CASTLGGRNTGELFF. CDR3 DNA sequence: TGTGCCAGCACCCTGGGGGGGAGAAACACCGGGGAGCTGTTTTTT.

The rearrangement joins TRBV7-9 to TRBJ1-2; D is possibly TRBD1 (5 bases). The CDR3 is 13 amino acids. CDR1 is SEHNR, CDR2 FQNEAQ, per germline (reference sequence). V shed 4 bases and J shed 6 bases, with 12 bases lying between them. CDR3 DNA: TGTGCCAGCAGCTCCGGGGGGGGTGATGGCTACACCTTC. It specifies CASSSGGGDGYTF.

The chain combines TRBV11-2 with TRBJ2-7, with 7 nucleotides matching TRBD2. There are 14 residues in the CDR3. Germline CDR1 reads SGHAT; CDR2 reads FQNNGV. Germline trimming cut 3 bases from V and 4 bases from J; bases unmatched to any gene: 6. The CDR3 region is CASSFGREVYEQYF. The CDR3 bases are TGTGCCAGCAGCTTTGGTCGGGAGGTGTACGAGCAGTACTTC.

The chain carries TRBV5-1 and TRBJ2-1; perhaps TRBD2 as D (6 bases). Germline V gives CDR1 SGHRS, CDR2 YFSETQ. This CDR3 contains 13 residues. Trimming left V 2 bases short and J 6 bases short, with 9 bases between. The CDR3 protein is CASSFGGVNEQFF. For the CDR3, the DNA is TGCGCCAGCAGCTTCGGCGGGGTCAATGAGCAGTTCTTC.

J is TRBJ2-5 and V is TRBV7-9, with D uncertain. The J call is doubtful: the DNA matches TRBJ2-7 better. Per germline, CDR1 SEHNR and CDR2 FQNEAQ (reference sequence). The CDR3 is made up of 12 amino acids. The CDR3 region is CASSLPAYEQYF. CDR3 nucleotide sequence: TGTGCCAGCAGCTTACCAGCCTACGAGCAGTACTTC.